The 5 T cell receptor beta chains reported below all come from one sample, sequenced in a study of cytomegalovirus exposure and HLA in healthy donors. This table comes from immunoSEQ multiplex PCR, and its TCRdb copy is limited to in-frame clones, with some not included. The repertoire consists of 130,000 to 150,000 clones, with roughly 89% occurring once and the leading ten covering roughly 9.3%. The sample consisted of PBMCs. These TCRs come from a woman in her late teens or twenties in good health and CMV-seropositive.

CDR3 residues: CASTPPSAGGNTEAFF. CDR3 nucleotides: TGTGCCAGCACCCCTCCCTCGGCAGGGGGTAACACTGAAGCTTTCTTT. V gene TRBV5-6 combines with J gene TRBJ1-1, with 7 nucleotides matching TRBD1. Germline V CDR1 and CDR2: SGHDT, YYEEEE. CDR3 length: 16 amino acids. V trimming: 6 bases; J trimming: 2 bases; junction bases outside the gene matches: 13.

The V and J genes are TRBV28 and TRBJ2-1; D perhaps matches TRBD1 (5 bases). Germline V gene data show CDR1 as MDHEN and CDR2 as SYDVKM. The CDR3 spans 13 residues. V was clipped by 7 bases and J by 2 bases, with 9 bases between them. The CDR3 here is CASIQGPYNEQFF. CDR3 nucleotide sequence: TGTGCCAGCATCCAGGGTCCCTACAATGAGCAGTTCTTC.

In this sample, this clone turned up once. The rearrangement uses TRBV10-3 and TRBJ2-1, with D tentatively TRBD1 (6 bases). Between the trimmed V and J ends, which lost 3 bases and 7 bases, there was a span of 13 bases. The CDR3 is 14 amino acids. In germline, CDR1 is ENHRY, CDR2 SYGVKD. In DNA, the CDR3 is TGTGCCATCAGTGACCAGGGGCGCATAAATGAGCAGTTCTTC. Translated: CAISDQGRINEQFF.

The chain joins TRBV27 to TRBJ1-6; 9 bases agree with TRBD1. CDR1 is MNHEY and CDR2 is SMNVEV in the germline V gene (reference sequence). This CDR3 has 18 amino acids. V lost 3 bases to trimming and J lost 7 bases; unmatched junction nucleotides: 13. For the CDR3, the DNA is TGTGCCAGCAGTTTTCGGGTGATACAGGGGGCGGTGAATTCACCCCTCCACTTT. It specifies CASSFRVIQGAVNSPLHF.

The chain combines TRBV9 with TRBJ1-1; D might be TRBD1 (6 bases). The germline V and J ends were trimmed by 4 bases and 0 bases, with 16 bases remaining between them. The CDR3 length is 16 residues. Per germline, CDR1 SGDLS and CDR2 YYNGEE. The CDR3 protein is CASSPLGQLMNTEAFF. In DNA form, the CDR3 reads TGTGCCAGCAGCCCTCTAGGACAGTTGATGAACACTGAAGCTTTCTTT.